The rows below give T cell receptor beta chains drawn from one sample of a study of vaccination and CD4 T cells after COVID-19. Using its own MiXCR run on the PCR reads, TCRdb lists one record per CDR3 protein. The sample contains tens of thousands of distinct CDR3 sequences, about 50% of which appear only once. Specimen: CD4+ T cells from blood, collected about 7 months after SARS-CoV-2 vaccination. The receptors derive from a human donor who had recovered from COVID-19. Each CDR3 is given with its conserved first and last residue. A D gene is named only where the DNA matches it firmly. Expanded clones are given a class, and other clones once, few, many or no size at all.

>TRBV20-1|few|TRBJ2-5|TRBD1
CSAETGGEETQYF
TGCAGTGCTGAAACAGGGGGCGAAGAGACCCAGTACTTC
>TRBV28|NA|TRBJ2-3|NA
CASSLLESGSTDTQYF
TGTGCCAGCAGTTTATTGGAAAGCGGAAGCACAGATACGCAGTATTTT
>TRBV7-6|few|TRBJ2-1|NA
CASSSAGSPAGEQFF
TGTGCCAGCAGCTCGGCGGGGAGCCCGGCAGGTGAGCAGTTCTTC
>TRBV10-1|once|TRBJ2-5|NA
CASSDGTVQETQYF
TGCGCCAGCAGTGATGGGACTGTTCAAGAGACCCAGTACTTC
>TRBV19|NA|TRBJ2-5|NA
CASSSGKETQYF
TGTGCCAGTAGTAGCGGGAAAGAGACCCAGTACTTC
>TRBV6-2/TRBV6-3|once|TRBJ2-7|NA
CASTNSYEQYF
TGTGCCAGCACTAACAGCTACGAGCAGTACTTC
>TRBV20-1|NA|TRBJ2-5|TRBD2
CSASPPSGDKETQYF
TGCAGTGCTAGTCCTCCTAGCGGAGATAAAGAGACCCAGTACTTC
>TRBV7-9|NA|TRBJ1-1|NA
CASSFRVSTEAFF
TGTGCCAGCAGCTTTAGGGTGAGCACTGAAGCTTTCTTT
>TRBV15|few|TRBJ1-5|NA
CATKGQGNQPQHF
TGTGCCACCAAAGGTCAGGGGAATCAGCCCCAGCATTTT
>TRBV7-2|NA|TRBJ2-3|NA
CASSLGLPGTDTQYF
TGTGCCAGCAGCTTAGGGCTCCCTGGTACAGATACGCAGTATTTT
>TRBV27|few|TRBJ2-7|NA
CASSFQASYEQYF
TGTGCCAGCAGTTTTCAGGCCTCCTACGAGCAGTACTTC
>TRBV6-1|NA|TRBJ1-5|NA
CASSDRGARANQPQHF
TGTGCCAGCAGTGACCGGGGGGCGAGAGCCAATCAGCCCCAGCATTTT
>TRBV7-9|NA|TRBJ1-1|NA
CASSLRRAPEAFF
TGTGCCAGCAGCTTGAGGAGGGCCCCTGAAGCTTTCTTT
>TRBV7-9|NA|TRBJ1-6|TRBD1
CASTPGGGFYNSPLHF
TGTGCCAGCACCCCAGGGGGCGGATTCTATAATTCACCCCTCCACTTT
>TRBV7-8|NA|TRBJ2-7|NA
CASSRPQGSYEQYF
TGTGCCAGCAGCCGTCCCCAAGGGTCCTACGAGCAGTACTTC
>TRBV20-1|NA|TRBJ1-5|NA
CSYLRGSGPNNQPQHF
TGCAGTTACCTAAGGGGATCGGGACCGAACAATCAGCCCCAGCATTTT
>TRBV7-2|NA|TRBJ2-1|NA
CASSLVDAEQFF
TGTGCCAGCAGCTTAGTGGACGCGGAGCAGTTCTTC
>TRBV19|NA|TRBJ1-2|NA
CASSLQTYGYTF
TGTGCCAGTAGTTTACAGACCTATGGCTACACCTTC
>TRBV20-1|NA|TRBJ2-7|TRBD2
CSARGLAGDRGEQYF
TGCAGTGCTCGAGGACTAGCGGGAGATCGAGGCGAGCAGTACTTC
>TRBV2|once|TRBJ2-2|TRBD2
CASRVNLAANTGELFF
TGTGCCAGCAGGGTCAATCTAGCGGCGAACACCGGGGAGCTGTTTTTT
>TRBV7-2|NA|TRBJ2-5|NA
CASSLAALETQYF
TGTGCCAGCAGCTTAGCTGCGTTGGAGACCCAGTACTTC
>TRBV7-8|few|TRBJ1-5|NA
CASSFWAPGGQPQHF
TGTGCCAGCAGCTTTTGGGCCCCAGGTGGTCAGCCCCAGCATTTT
>TRBV20-1|few|TRBJ1-5|NA
CSATFGDFNQPQHF
TGCAGTGCTACGTTCGGGGATTTCAATCAGCCCCAGCATTTT
>TRBV6-1|NA|TRBJ2-5|NA
CASRDSYQETQYF
TGTGCCAGCAGGGACAGCTACCAAGAGACCCAGTACTTC
>TRBV6-4|NA|TRBJ1-2|TRBD1
CASSEGTGHYGYTF
TGTGCCAGCAGTGAAGGGACAGGACATTATGGCTACACCTTC
>TRBV6-1|NA|TRBJ1-2|NA
CASSEKIGDGYTF
TGTGCCAGCAGCGAAAAGATTGGGGATGGCTACACCTTC
>TRBV6-5|NA|TRBJ2-2|NA
CASSWAGGELFF
TGTGCCAGCAGTTGGGCGGGCGGGGAGCTGTTTTTT
>TRBV20-1|NA|TRBJ2-7|TRBD2
CSANLAGGASYEQYF
TGCAGTGCTAATCTAGCGGGAGGGGCCTCCTACGAGCAGTACTTC
>TRBV7-6|few|TRBJ2-3|NA
CASSLAGVRYPDTQYF
TGTGCCAGCAGCTTAGCGGGAGTAAGGTACCCAGATACGCAGTATTTT
>TRBV7-9|medium-sized|TRBJ1-2|TRBD1
CASSSPGQGIGYTF
TGTGCCAGCAGCTCTCCGGGACAGGGGATTGGCTACACCTTC
>TRBV20-1|NA|TRBJ1-1|TRBD1
CSAKSGQGVKTEAFF
TGCAGTGCCAAGTCGGGACAGGGGGTTAAAACTGAAGCTTTCTTT
>TRBV7-9|few|TRBJ1-2|NA
CASSQTVQENYGYTF
TGTGCCAGCAGCCAAACTGTACAGGAGAACTATGGCTACACCTTC
>TRBV19|NA|TRBJ1-2|NA
CASSGRGAQMYLGYTF
TGTGCCAGTAGCGGGAGGGGGGCGCAAATGTATCTTGGCTACACCTTC
>TRBV20-1|few|TRBJ2-3|TRBD2
CSASSGVTDTQYF
TGCAGTGCTTCCAGCGGGGTCACAGATACGCAGTATTTT
>TRBV7-8|NA|TRBJ2-3|TRBD1
CASSPRTGLGTDTQYF
TGTGCCAGCAGCCCACGGACAGGGTTGGGAACAGATACGCAGTATTTT
>TRBV15|medium-sized|TRBJ1-2|TRBD1
CATSRGGQGVYGYTF
TGTGCCACCAGCAGAGGAGGACAGGGGGTCTATGGCTACACCTTC
>TRBV20-1|few|TRBJ2-5|NA
CSAREGYETQYF
TGCAGTGCTAGGGAGGGGTATGAGACCCAGTACTTC
>TRBV20-1|NA|TRBJ2-3|TRBD2
CSARRLAGVADTQYF
TGCAGTGCTCGCAGACTAGCGGGAGTTGCAGATACGCAGTATTTT
>TRBV27|few|TRBJ2-6|NA
CASSLRASGANVLTF
TGTGCCAGCAGTTTGAGAGCCTCTGGGGCCAACGTCCTGACTTTC
>TRBV6-1|NA|TRBJ2-7|NA
CASSRPGVGEQYF
TGTGCCAGCAGTCGCCCAGGGGTGGGCGAGCAGTACTTC
>TRBV5-1|few|TRBJ2-1|TRBD2
CASSSPWASGIDEQFF
TGCGCCAGCAGCTCTCCTTGGGCTAGCGGGATTGATGAGCAGTTCTTC
>TRBV20-1|few|TRBJ2-3|NA
CSARDRFSTVMDTQYF
TGCAGTGCTAGAGATCGGTTCTCGACAGTTATGGATACGCAGTATTTT
>TRBV6-4|NA|TRBJ2-2|TRBD2
CASSELAGPNTGELFF
TGTGCCAGCAGCGAACTAGCGGGACCGAACACCGGGGAGCTGTTTTTT
>TRBV28|NA|TRBJ2-2|NA
CASSLRGYLNTGELFF
TGTGCCAGCAGTTTACGGGGCTATTTGAACACCGGGGAGCTGTTTTTT
>TRBV7-8|medium-sized|TRBJ2-7|NA
CASSSAVRGSSYEQYF
TGTGCCAGCAGCTCCGCGGTGCGAGGGAGCTCCTACGAGCAGTACTTC
>TRBV6-1|NA|TRBJ2-3|TRBD1
CASGTGTDTQYF
TGTGCCAGCGGGACAGGGACGGATACGCAGTATTTT
>TRBV20-1|NA|TRBJ2-7|TRBD2
CSATGGRSYEQYF
TGCAGTGCTACAGGCGGGAGGTCCTACGAGCAGTACTTC
>TRBV15|few|TRBJ2-7|TRBD2
CATLERTSVEQYF
TGTGCCACCCTCGAGCGGACTAGCGTCGAACAGTACTTC
>TRBV20-1|NA|TRBJ2-3|NA
CSATKRALDTQYF
TGCAGTGCTACTAAGAGGGCCCTAGATACGCAGTATTTT
>TRBV20-1|NA|TRBJ2-4|TRBD2
CSARGYVRTSGRGNIQYF
TGCAGTGCTAGAGGTTACGTTAGGACTAGCGGGAGAGGAAACATTCAGTACTTC
>TRBV6-2/TRBV6-3|few|TRBJ1-5|NA
CASKPGNSNQPQHF
TGTGCCAGCAAACCCGGTAATAGCAATCAGCCCCAGCATTTT
>TRBV15|few|TRBJ2-7|NA
CATSPVMETYEQYF
TGTGCCACCAGCCCAGTCATGGAGACGTACGAGCAGTACTTC
>TRBV20-1|NA|TRBJ2-1|TRBD2
CSARLGLAGLNEQFF
TGCAGTGCTAGGTTGGGACTAGCGGGGCTCAATGAGCAGTTCTTC
>TRBV24-1|few|TRBJ2-3|NA
CATSDWTDRTDTQYF
TGTGCCACCAGTGATTGGACGGACAGAACAGATACGCAGTATTTT
>TRBV15|few|TRBJ1-5|TRBD1
CATSRVRDRGSNQPQHF
TGTGCCACCAGCAGAGTCCGGGACAGGGGAAGCAATCAGCCCCAGCATTTT
>TRBV6-5|NA|TRBJ1-2|NA
CASSYRGGYGYTF
TGTGCCAGCAGTTACCGGGGAGGCTATGGCTACACCTTC
>TRBV11-1|few|TRBJ2-3|TRBD2
CASSTSGIRQYF
TGTGCCAGCAGTACTAGCGGGATAAGGCAGTATTTT
>TRBV28|few|TRBJ1-6|NA
CASSVALRGFHF
TGTGCCAGCAGTGTAGCTCTCAGGGGTTTCCACTTT
>TRBV2|NA|TRBJ1-2|NA
CASSVRLSGYTF
TGTGCCAGCAGTGTTAGGTTGAGTGGCTACACCTTC